A selection of T cell receptor beta chains follows, all from one sample in a study of T cell responses to AZD1222 COVID-19 vaccine. The method was immunoSEQ multiplex PCR; TCRdb's version includes in-frame clones alone and lacks a portion of them. The top ten hold around 5.8% of the sample, which has 150,000 to 200,000 clones, about 87% seen once. This sample comprised peripheral blood, obtained on day 0 of AZD1222 vaccination. The receptors derive from an adult in good health. Each CDR3 is given with its conserved first and last residue. The D gene is left open where the match is weak. Size tells how often a clone was seen (once, few, many) or the class of an expanded clone, and some rows leave it out.

TRBV6-1	TRBJ1-4	.	.	CASSEAQTNEKLFF	TGTGCCAGCAGTGAGGCCCAGACTAATGAAAAACTGTTTTTT
TRBV6-2/TRBV6-3	TRBJ2-5	once	TRBD2	CASSYISGGRDQYF	TGTGCCAGCAGTTATATTAGCGGGGGGAGGGACCAGTACTTC
TRBV30	TRBJ2-7	few	.	CAWSVLLVHEQYF	TGTGCCTGGAGTGTACTACTAGTACACGAGCAGTACTTC
TRBV5-4	TRBJ2-5	.	TRBD1	CASSPGGEETQYF	TGTGCCAGCAGCCCAGGGGGCGAGGAGACCCAGTACTTC
TRBV28	TRBJ2-7	.	TRBD2	CASSTGTSGQYIEQYF	TGTGCCAGCAGTACAGGGACTAGCGGGCAGTACATCGAGCAGTACTTC
TRBV3-1/TRBV3-2	TRBJ2-1	.	TRBD2	CASSQEKRGGYNEQFF	TGTGCCAGCAGCCAAGAAAAGCGGGGGGGCTACAATGAGCAGTTCTTC
TRBV5-1	TRBJ2-7	.	TRBD1	CASSLVQGDSYEQYF	TGCGCCAGCAGCTTGGTACAGGGGGACTCCTACGAGCAGTACTTC
TRBV7-2	TRBJ1-5	once	.	CASSPGGIVNQPQHF	TGTGCCAGCAGCCCTGGGGGAATTGTCAATCAGCCCCAGCATTTT
TRBV5-1	TRBJ1-3	.	TRBD1	CASSYGNRGRGNTIYF	TGCGCCAGCAGCTACGGTAACAGGGGGCGCGGAAACACCATATATTTT
TRBV7-2	TRBJ1-5	.	.	CASSLDGGRAQPQHF	TGTGCCAGCAGCTTAGATGGCGGCAGGGCTCAGCCCCAGCATTTT
TRBV7-9	TRBJ2-7	.	TRBD2	CASSTSSGSYEQYF	TGTGCCAGCAGCACTTCTAGCGGGAGTTACGAGCAGTACTTC
TRBV27	TRBJ2-3	.	.	CASRAPDWNTDTQYF	TGTGCCAGCAGGGCACCGGACTGGAACACAGATACGCAGTATTTT
TRBV2	TRBJ1-2	.	.	CATRSDPNYGYTF	TGTGCCACCCGGTCGGACCCGAACTATGGCTACACCTTC
TRBV6-2/TRBV6-3	TRBJ1-5	once	TRBD1	CASSSAGTGVEPQHF	TGTGCCAGCAGTTCGGCCGGGACAGGGGTCGAACCCCAGCATTTT
TRBV19	TRBJ1-4	.	TRBD1	CASSIGDRRPNEKLFF	TGTGCCAGTAGTATAGGGGACAGGCGACCTAATGAAAAACTGTTTTTT
TRBV10-3	TRBJ2-5	.	.	CAIRGRLETQYF	TGTGCCATCAGGGGCCGACTTGAGACCCAGTACTTC
TRBV29-1	TRBJ1-3	.	TRBD1	CSVRTGQSSGNTIYF	TGCAGCGTGAGGACAGGGCAGAGCTCTGGAAACACCATATATTTT
TRBV30	TRBJ1-3	.	.	CASTGQGSTIYF	TGTGCCTCGACCGGCCAGGGATCCACCATATATTTT
TRBV5-5	TRBJ1-4	once	.	CASSLGIATNEKLFF	TGTGCCAGCAGCTTGGGGATTGCAACTAATGAAAAACTGTTTTTT
TRBV10-3	TRBJ1-1	.	.	CAISPHDRTNTEAFF	TGTGCCATCAGCCCCCACGACAGGACAAACACTGAAGCTTTCTTT
TRBV6-5	TRBJ1-3	.	.	CASSLQGNKGNTIYF	TGTGCCAGCAGTTTACAGGGAAATAAGGGAAACACCATATATTTT
TRBV19	TRBJ1-2	.	TRBD1	CASSITRDRVSYGYTF	TGTGCCAGTAGTATAACCCGGGACAGGGTATCTTATGGCTACACCTTC
TRBV11-2	TRBJ2-2	.	.	CASSQRFNTGELFF	TGTGCCAGCAGCCAACGATTTAACACCGGGGAGCTGTTTTTT
TRBV7-9	TRBJ2-2	.	TRBD2	CASSFRTSGRNTGELFF	TGTGCCAGCAGCTTTAGGACTAGCGGGAGGAACACCGGGGAGCTGTTTTTT
TRBV24-1	TRBJ1-4	.	.	CATSDATVGRLFF	TGTGCCACCAGTGACGCGACAGTCGGCAGACTGTTTTTT
TRBV5-1	TRBJ1-1	.	.	CASSGTPNTEAFF	TGCGCCAGCAGCGGGACACCGAACACTGAAGCTTTCTTT
TRBV24-1	TRBJ1-2	once	.	CATSDFRAAYGYTF	TGTGCCACCAGTGATTTTCGGGCAGCCTATGGCTACACCTTC
TRBV28	TRBJ2-7	.	TRBD2	CASSLFTSGSNEQYF	TGTGCCAGCAGTTTATTTACTAGCGGGAGCAACGAGCAGTACTTC
TRBV19	TRBJ1-5	.	.	CASTLILGGGQPQHF	TGTGCCAGTACCCTTATACTCGGGGGAGGTCAGCCCCAGCATTTT
TRBV7-2	TRBJ2-7	.	.	CASSLDQGPSQEQYF	TGTGCCAGCAGCTTAGATCAGGGACCCTCCCAAGAGCAGTACTTC
TRBV12-5	TRBJ1-5	.	TRBD1	CARCQHRGQGLQPQHF	TGTGCTAGGTGCCAGCACCGCGGACAGGGACTTCAGCCCCAGCATTTT
TRBV29-1	TRBJ1-5	.	.	CSGGDPNQPQHF	TGCAGCGGGGGGGACCCCAATCAGCCCCAGCATTTT
TRBV6-6	TRBJ2-7	.	.	CASSYASPSSYEQYF	TGTGCCAGCAGTTACGCTAGCCCCAGCTCCTACGAGCAGTACTTC
TRBV6-1	TRBJ1-6	.	.	CASSEAGVNNSPLHF	TGTGCCAGCAGTGAGGCGGGGGTAAATAATTCACCCCTCCACTTT
TRBV7-2	TRBJ1-5	.	.	CASSPPMGINQPQHF	TGTGCCAGCAGCCCACCGATGGGGATCAATCAGCCCCAGCATTTT
TRBV30	TRBJ2-1	.	.	CAWTGSYNEQFF	TGTGCCTGGACCGGCTCCTACAATGAGCAGTTCTTC
TRBV14	TRBJ1-4	.	.	CASSQKTGEKLFF	TGTGCCAGCAGCCAAAAAACAGGGGAAAAACTGTTTTTT
TRBV28	TRBJ1-1	once	.	CASSAQINTEAFF	TGTGCCAGCAGTGCCCAGATAAACACTGAAGCTTTCTTT
TRBV2	TRBJ1-3	.	.	CASSGGTTGNTIYF	TGTGCCAGCAGTGGTGGCACAACTGGAAACACCATATATTTT
TRBV29-1	TRBJ2-6	.	TRBD2	CSVDSGGTGANVLTF	TGCAGCGTTGATAGCGGGGGGACTGGGGCCAACGTCCTGACTTTC
TRBV28	TRBJ2-7	.	TRBD1	CASSLSAGGQGAGEQYF	TGTGCCAGCAGTTTATCTGCGGGGGGACAGGGGGCTGGCGAGCAGTACTTC
TRBV6-5	TRBJ2-2	once	.	CAGVRTLGAGELFF	TGTGCCGGGGTACGGACCCTCGGGGCCGGGGAGCTGTTTTTT
TRBV28	TRBJ1-3	.	.	CASSLTGYTIYF	TGTGCCAGCAGTTTAACCGGTTACACCATATATTTT
TRBV3-1/TRBV3-2	TRBJ2-3	.	TRBD2	CASGHLAGGHAGTDTQYF	TGTGCAAGCGGGCATCTAGCGGGGGGGCACGCAGGCACAGATACGCAGTATTTT
TRBV30	TRBJ1-6	.	.	CAWTDRGHSIRNSPLHF	TGTGCCTGGACCGATAGGGGACACTCAATAAGAAATTCACCCCTCCACTTT